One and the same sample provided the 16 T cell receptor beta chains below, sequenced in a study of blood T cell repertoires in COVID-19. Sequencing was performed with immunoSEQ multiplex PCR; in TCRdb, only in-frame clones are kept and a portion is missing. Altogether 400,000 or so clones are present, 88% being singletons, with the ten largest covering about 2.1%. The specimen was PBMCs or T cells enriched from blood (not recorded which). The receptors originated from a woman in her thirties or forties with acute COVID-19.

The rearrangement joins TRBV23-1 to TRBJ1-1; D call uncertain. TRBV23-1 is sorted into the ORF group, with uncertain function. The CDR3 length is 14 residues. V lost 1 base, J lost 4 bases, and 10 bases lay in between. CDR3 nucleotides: TGCGCCAGCAGTCAATATACGGGTCCCACTGAAGCTTTCTTT. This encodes CASSQYTGPTEAFF.

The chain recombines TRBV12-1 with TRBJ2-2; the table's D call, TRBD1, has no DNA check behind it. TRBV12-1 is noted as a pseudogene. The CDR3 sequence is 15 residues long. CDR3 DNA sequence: TGTGCCAGCAGCTTTGCGGGACAGAGAAGGGGGGAGCTGTTTTTT. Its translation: CASSFAGQRRGELFF.

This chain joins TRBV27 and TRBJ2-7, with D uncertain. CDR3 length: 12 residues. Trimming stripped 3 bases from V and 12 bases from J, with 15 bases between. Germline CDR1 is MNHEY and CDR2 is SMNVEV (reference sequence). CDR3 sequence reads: CASSFHEAPMYF. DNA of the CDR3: TGTGCCAGCAGTTTCCACGAGGCTCCTATGTACTTC.

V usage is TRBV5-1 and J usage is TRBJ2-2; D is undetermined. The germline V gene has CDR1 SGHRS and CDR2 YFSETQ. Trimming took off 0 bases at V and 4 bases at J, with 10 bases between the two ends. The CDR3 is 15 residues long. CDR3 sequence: CASSLDSPITGELFF. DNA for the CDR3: TGCGCCAGCAGCTTGGACAGCCCCATCACCGGGGAGCTGTTTTTT.

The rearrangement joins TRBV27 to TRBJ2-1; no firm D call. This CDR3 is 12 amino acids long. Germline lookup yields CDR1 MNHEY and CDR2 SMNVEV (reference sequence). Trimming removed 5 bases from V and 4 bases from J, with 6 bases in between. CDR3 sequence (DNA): TGTGCCAGCAGTGGTAGTTACAATGAGCAGTTCTTC. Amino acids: CASSGSYNEQFF.

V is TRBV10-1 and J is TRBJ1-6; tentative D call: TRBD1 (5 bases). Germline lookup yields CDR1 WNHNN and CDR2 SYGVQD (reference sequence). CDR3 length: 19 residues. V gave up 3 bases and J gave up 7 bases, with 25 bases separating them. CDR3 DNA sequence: TGCGCCAGCAGTGAAGAGGGGCCAATAGCGGAAAGGACCAATTCACCCCTCCACTTT. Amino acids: CASSEEGPIAERTNSPLHF.

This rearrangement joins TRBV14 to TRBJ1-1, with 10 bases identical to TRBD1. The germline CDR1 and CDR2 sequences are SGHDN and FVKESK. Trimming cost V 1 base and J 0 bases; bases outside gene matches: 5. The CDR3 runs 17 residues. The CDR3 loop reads CASSQGGQGKMNTEAFF. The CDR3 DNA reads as TGTGCCAGCAGCCAAGGGGGACAGGGGAAGATGAACACTGAAGCTTTCTTT.

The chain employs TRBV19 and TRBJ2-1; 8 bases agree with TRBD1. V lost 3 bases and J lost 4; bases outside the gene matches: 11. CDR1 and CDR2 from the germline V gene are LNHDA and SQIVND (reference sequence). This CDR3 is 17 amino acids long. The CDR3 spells CASSIFRGTGVYNEQFF. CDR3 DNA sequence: TGTGCCAGTAGTATTTTCCGCGGGACAGGCGTTTACAATGAGCAGTTCTTC.

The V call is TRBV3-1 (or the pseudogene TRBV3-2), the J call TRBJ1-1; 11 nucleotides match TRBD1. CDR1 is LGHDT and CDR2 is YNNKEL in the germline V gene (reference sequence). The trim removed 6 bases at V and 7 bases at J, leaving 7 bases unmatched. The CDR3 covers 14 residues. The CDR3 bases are TGTGCCAGCAGACGGGGGACAGGGGGGAATGAAGCTTTCTTT. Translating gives CASRRGTGGNEAFF.

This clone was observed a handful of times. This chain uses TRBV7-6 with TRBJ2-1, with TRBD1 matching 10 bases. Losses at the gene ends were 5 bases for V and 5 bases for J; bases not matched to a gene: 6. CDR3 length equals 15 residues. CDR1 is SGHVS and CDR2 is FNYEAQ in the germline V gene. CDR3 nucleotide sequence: TGTGCCAGCAGCGCCCGACAGGGGGCCCACAATGAGCAGTTCTTC. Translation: CASSARQGAHNEQFF.

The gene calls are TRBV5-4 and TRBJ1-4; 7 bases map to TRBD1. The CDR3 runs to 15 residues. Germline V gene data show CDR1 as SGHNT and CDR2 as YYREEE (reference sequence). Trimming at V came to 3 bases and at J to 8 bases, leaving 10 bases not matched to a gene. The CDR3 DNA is TGTGCCAGCAGCTCCCCCCAGGGGGAAGGAGAAAAACTGTTTTTT. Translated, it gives CASSSPQGEGEKLFF.

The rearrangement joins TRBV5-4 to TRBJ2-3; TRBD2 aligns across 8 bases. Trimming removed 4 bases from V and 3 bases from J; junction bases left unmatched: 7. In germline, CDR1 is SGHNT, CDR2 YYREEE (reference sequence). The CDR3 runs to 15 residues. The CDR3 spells CASSRGGGGTDTQYF. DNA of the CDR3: TGTGCCAGCAGCCGGGGGGGCGGGGGAACAGATACGCAGTATTTT.

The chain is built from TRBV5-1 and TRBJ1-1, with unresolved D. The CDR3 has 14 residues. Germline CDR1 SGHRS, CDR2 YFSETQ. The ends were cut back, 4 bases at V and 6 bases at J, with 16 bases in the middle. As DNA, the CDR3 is TGCGCCAGCAGCCTGGGAACTATTCGCGCTGAAGCTTTCTTT. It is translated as CASSLGTIRAEAFF.

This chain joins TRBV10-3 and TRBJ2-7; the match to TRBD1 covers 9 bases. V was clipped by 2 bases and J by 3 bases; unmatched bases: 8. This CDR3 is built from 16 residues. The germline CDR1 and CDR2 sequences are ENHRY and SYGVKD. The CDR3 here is CAISETHGTGLYEQYF. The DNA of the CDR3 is TGTGCCATCAGTGAGACCCACGGGACAGGGCTCTACGAGCAGTACTTC.

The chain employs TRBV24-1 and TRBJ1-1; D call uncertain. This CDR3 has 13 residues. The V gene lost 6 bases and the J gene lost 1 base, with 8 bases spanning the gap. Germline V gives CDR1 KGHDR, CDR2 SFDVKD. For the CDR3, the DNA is TGTGCCACCAGTTTATCAGGGAACACTGAAGCTTTCTTT. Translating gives CATSLSGNTEAFF.

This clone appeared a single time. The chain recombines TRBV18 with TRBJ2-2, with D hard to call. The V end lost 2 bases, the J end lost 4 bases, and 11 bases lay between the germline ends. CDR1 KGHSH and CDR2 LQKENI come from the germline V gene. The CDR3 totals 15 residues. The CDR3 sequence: CASSPYTARTGELFF. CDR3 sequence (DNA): TGTGCCAGCTCACCATACACCGCTCGCACCGGGGAGCTGTTTTTT. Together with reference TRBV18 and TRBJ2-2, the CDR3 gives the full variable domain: NAGVMQNPRHLVRRRGQEARLRCSPMKGHSHVYWYRQLPEEGLKFMVYLQKENIIDESGMPKERFSAEFPKEGPSILRIQQVVRGDSAAYFCASSPYTARTGELFFGEGSRLTVL.